A single sample is the source of the 21 T cell receptor beta chains below, sequenced in a study of CXCR3-negative and CXCR3-positive naive CD8 T cells. UMI-labeled 5' RACE yielded the TRB cDNA libraries. Following a re-call of the 5' RACE reads, TCRdb has one entry per CDR3 protein and lacks DNA. Seen in this sample are some 130,000 distinct CDR3 sequences; the ten most common clones hold 0.29%. The sample consisted of naive CXCR3- CD8+ T cells from blood. Subset here: CD45RO-CCR7+CD27+CD95- naive CD8+ T cells lacking CXCR3 (TNR3-). These receptors came from a human donor in good health. Some clones in this sample may be carry-over from other donors' samples.

J is TRBJ2-7 and V is TRBV10-3; the D call of TRBD1 rests on TCRdb alone, since no DNA is present to check it. This CDR3 spans 15 amino acids. The V gene's germline CDR1 is ENHRY and CDR2 SYGVKD. The CDR3 sequence: CAISEDREIGYEQYF.

The V and J genes are TRBV29-1 and TRBJ1-2. Germline assignment: CDR1 SQVTM and CDR2 ANQGSEA. This CDR3 contains 11 residues. The CDR3 sequence: CSFRDSHGYTF.

CDR3 residues: CSVEGGEVGELFF. The chain has TRBV29-1 and TRBJ2-2; TCRdb indicates TRBD2, and absent DNA this call remains unverified. The germline V gene has CDR1 SQVTM and CDR2 ANQGSEA. This CDR3 contains 13 residues.

The chain is built from TRBV20-1 and TRBJ2-3; the TCRdb D gene call, TRBD1, has no DNA to confirm it. Germline V gene lookup returns CDR1 DFQATT and CDR2 SNEGSKA (reference sequence). There are 16 residues in the CDR3. The CDR3 loop reads CSASPFGEGSTDTQYF.

The chain couples TRBV7-9 to TRBJ2-7. This CDR3 contains 11 residues. Germline lookup yields CDR1 SEHNR and CDR2 FQNEAQ (reference sequence). The CDR3 region is CASSLAQEQYF.

This chain connects TRBV5-5 to TRBJ2-1; TCRdb's assignment of TRBD2 cannot be checked, as there is no DNA. Germline V gene sequence: CDR1 SGHKS, CDR2 YYEKEE (reference sequence). CDR3 length: 15 amino acids. The CDR3 is CASWWTSGSTNEQFF.

The genes are TRBV18 and TRBJ2-7; the D gene TCRdb calls, TRBD1, cannot be checked with no DNA. CDR3 length: 15 amino acids. The germline gives CDR1 KGHSH, CDR2 LQKENI. CDR3 amino acids: CASSPTDRVAVEQYF.

The V call is TRBV20-1, the J call TRBJ1-4; TCRdb reports TRBD1, a call that lacks DNA to check it against. The V gene's germline CDR1 is DFQATT and CDR2 SNEGSKA (reference sequence). This CDR3 has 15 residues. Here the CDR3 reads CSARDRDRANEKLFF.

The J gene is TRBJ2-7, the V gene TRBV4-1; checking the TCRdb D call of TRBD1 is not possible without DNA. Germline V gives CDR1 MGHRA, CDR2 YSYEKL. CDR3 length equals 16 residues. CDR3: CASRLTGTGNSYEQYF.

The rearrangement joins TRBV4-1 to TRBJ2-1; checking the TCRdb D call of TRBD1 is not possible without DNA. The germline V gene encodes CDR1 MGHRA and CDR2 YSYEKL. The length of the CDR3 is 13 residues. The CDR3 here is CASSPPHRDEQFF.

The gene calls are TRBV28 and TRBJ1-1. Per the germline V gene, CDR1 is MDHEN and CDR2 is SYDVKM. The CDR3 covers 13 residues. This chain's CDR3 is CASRPHKNTEAFF.

This rearrangement joins TRBV6-5 to TRBJ2-7; the D call of TRBD2 rests on TCRdb alone, since no DNA is present to check it. This CDR3 region has 13 residues. Germline CDR1 reads MNHEY; CDR2 reads SVGAGI. The CDR3 region is CASRIGAPYEQYF.

This sequence joins TRBV28 and TRBJ2-7; TCRdb indicates TRBD1, and absent DNA this call remains unverified. This CDR3 is built from 17 residues. Per the germline V gene, CDR1 is MDHEN and CDR2 is SYDVKM. The CDR3 sequence is CASSPGPGQFGSYEQYF.

The chain employs TRBV15 and TRBJ1-1; checking the TCRdb D call of TRBD1 is not possible without DNA. CDR1 LNHNV and CDR2 YYDKDF come from the germline V gene (reference sequence). The CDR3 consists of 14 residues. CDR3: CATSRDRGNTEAFF.

CDR3 in amino acids: CASRDPLLTDTQYF. This chain joins TRBV6-1 and TRBJ2-3; the TRBD2 assignment by TCRdb is unverifiable without DNA. The CDR3 spans 14 residues. Looked up from germline, CDR1 is MNHNS and CDR2 is SASEGT.

The genes are TRBV29-1 and TRBJ2-1; absent DNA, TCRdb's TRBD1 call cannot be checked. The CDR3 has 14 amino acids. Germline loops: CDR1 SQVTM, CDR2 ANQGSEA. CDR3 in amino acids: CSVEGQGVAYEQFF.

The chain combines TRBV9 with TRBJ2-1; lacking DNA, the TRBD1 call made by TCRdb goes unchecked. The CDR3 is made up of 18 amino acids. CDR1 is SGDLS and CDR2 is YYNGEE in the germline V gene. CDR3 protein: CASSDSGTVDIKYNEQFF.

The chain links TRBV7-8 to TRBJ2-2; the TCRdb D gene call, TRBD2, has no DNA to confirm it. The CDR3 has 17 amino acids. Per the germline V gene, CDR1 is SGHVS and CDR2 is FQNEAQ. This CDR3 is CASSSGLAGQNTGELFF.

The V and J genes are TRBV28 and TRBJ2-1; as DNA is missing, the TRBD1 call by TCRdb cannot be tested. This CDR3 has 16 residues. Germline V gene sequence: CDR1 MDHEN, CDR2 SYDVKM. This chain's CDR3 is CASSFLRDSPYNEQFF.

The chain links TRBV5-1 to TRBJ2-7. Germline CDR1 and CDR2: SGHRS and YFSETQ. This CDR3 is 14 amino acids long. The CDR3 loop is CASSWEQLHYEQYF. Supplemented by reference TRBV5-1 and TRBJ2-7, the full variable domain reads KAGVTQTPRYLIKTRGQQVTLSCSPISGHRSVSWYQQTPGQGLQFLFEYFSETQRNKGNFPGRFSGRQFSNSRSEMNVSTLELGDSALYLCASSWEQLHYEQYFGPGTRLTVT.

The chain links TRBV14 to TRBJ2-5; TCRdb reports TRBD1, a call that lacks DNA to check it against. The CDR3 spans 16 residues. Germline CDR1 and CDR2: SGHDN and FVKESK. This chain's CDR3 is CASSQDPRSAQETQYF.